This entry lists 32 T cell receptor beta chains sequenced from one sample in a study of T cell responses to AZD1222 COVID-19 vaccine. The assay was immunoSEQ multiplex PCR, and TCRdb's table has in-frame clones only and misses some. The sample shows about 120,000 clones, under 95% of them seen only once. The material was peripheral blood, obtained 28 days after the second AZD1222 dose. Receptors were obtained from an adult who received the AZD1222 COVID-19 vaccine.

The genes are TRBV18 and TRBJ1-1, with D maybe TRBD1 (5 bases). The germline V gene has CDR1 KGHSH and CDR2 LQKENI. Between the trimmed V and J ends, which lost 3 bases and 0 bases, there was a span of 11 bases. The CDR3 totals 15 residues. As DNA, the CDR3 is TGTGCCAGCTCACCCAGGGCAGACATGAACACTGAAGCTTTCTTT. The encoded protein is CASSPRADMNTEAFF.

CDR3 sequence reads: CASRKVASYTDTQYF. DNA of the CDR3: TGTGCCAGCAGAAAGGTGGCAAGTTACACAGATACGCAGTATTTT. The J gene is TRBJ2-3, the V gene TRBV7-6; D gene ambiguous. CDR1 and CDR2 from the germline V gene are SGHVS and FNYEAQ. V dropped 6 bases and J dropped 2 bases, with 15 bases sitting between them. This CDR3 contains 15 residues.

This rearrangement joins TRBV12-3 or TRBV12-4 to TRBJ2-5; D is undetermined. This CDR3 is 12 amino acids long. V shed 2 bases and J shed 4 bases, with 5 bases lying between them. The CDR3 DNA follows: TGTGCCAGCAGTTTAACGAGAGAGACCCAGTACTTC. It translates to CASSLTRETQYF.

This clone has more than one count but fewer than ten. The chain employs TRBV23-1 and TRBJ2-3; 7 bases map to TRBD1. TRBV23-1 is an ORF, with its function uncertain. V shed 3 bases and J 8 bases; nucleotides not matched to a gene: 8. The CDR3 has 14 amino acids. This CDR3 is CASSHGRGQVTQYF. CDR3 in DNA: TGCGCCAGCAGTCATGGAAGGGGGCAGGTTACGCAGTATTTT.

The chain is built from TRBV19 and TRBJ1-6, with 8 bases that match TRBD1. The CDR3 length is 13 residues. Germline loops: CDR1 LNHDA, CDR2 SQIVND (reference sequence). J gave up 10 bases and V 3 bases, and 2 bases lay outside the gene matches. The CDR3 nucleotides read TGTGCCAGTAGTATGGCAGGGGGCTCACCCCTCCACTTT. This codes for CASSMAGGSPLHF.

The V call is TRBV15, the J call TRBJ1-1, with 7 bases aligning to TRBD1. Germline V CDR1 and CDR2: LNHNV, YYDKDF (reference sequence). The length of the CDR3 is 15 residues. After removal of 3 bases from V and 5 bases from J, the junction contained 9 bases not matched to a gene. This CDR3 is CATSRLQGFGTEAFF. In nucleotides, the CDR3 is TGTGCCACCAGCAGGTTACAGGGGTTCGGGACTGAAGCTTTCTTT.

J is TRBJ2-3 and V is TRBV15, with 9 positions matching TRBD1. Germline values: CDR1 LNHNV, CDR2 YYDKDF (reference sequence). J gave up 4 bases and V 3 bases, and 11 bases lay outside the gene matches. The CDR3 loop spans 17 amino acids. CDR3 residues: CATSRARQGDRADTQYF. CDR3 coding DNA: TGTGCCACCAGCAGGGCCAGACAGGGGGATAGGGCAGATACGCAGTATTTT.

The chain links TRBV10-3 to TRBJ2-7, with a possible D match to TRBD1 (5 bases). From germline, CDR1 is ENHRY and CDR2 SYGVKD. The length of the CDR3 is 14 residues. Trimming removed 6 bases from V and 0 bases from J, with 12 bases in between. The CDR3: CAISPQGDSYEQYF. The CDR3 DNA sequence: TGTGCCATCAGCCCCCAGGGTGACTCCTACGAGCAGTACTTC.

As for this clone: The junction departs from the called germline gene at one end, perhaps through a read error. This chain links TRBV2 with TRBJ2-1; 11 bases are a match to TRBD2. The CDR3 consists of 13 residues. The germline gives CDR1 SNHLY, CDR2 FYNNEI. The CDR3 spells CVSRTSGWGEQFF. CDR3 coding DNA: TGTGTCAGCAGGACTAGCGGGTGGGGTGAGCAGTTCTTC.

The table lists this clone with a count of one. The chain combines TRBV7-9 with TRBJ1-1, with D tentatively TRBD1 (6 bases). The germline CDR1 and CDR2 sequences are SEHNR and FQNEAQ (reference sequence). The CDR3 sequence is 17 residues long. V was shortened by 5 bases and J by 0 bases, with 19 bases between the two germline ends. The CDR3, as DNA: TGTGCCAGCAGCCTCGCCGGGCAGGGGAGGGTGAACACTGAAGCTTTCTTT. It specifies CASSLAGQGRVNTEAFF.

The chain has TRBV5-4 and TRBJ1-1; D is unresolved. This CDR3 has 13 amino acids. With 2 bases removed from V and 3 bases from J, the gap between germline ends came to 8 bases. Germline CDR1 is SGHNT and CDR2 is YYREEE (reference sequence). This chain's CDR3 is CASSLNGHTEAFF. Written as DNA, the CDR3 is TGTGCCAGCAGCTTAAACGGGCACACTGAAGCTTTCTTT.

This clone came up once. The gene calls are TRBV18 and TRBJ2-1; 9 bases agree with TRBD1. The CDR3 runs 17 residues. Per the germline V gene, CDR1 is KGHSH and CDR2 is LQKENI. With V trimmed by 6 bases and J by 6 bases, 15 bases remained unmatched. CDR3 nucleotides: TGTGCCAGCTCGCCTACGACCGGGACAGGGTGGATCAATGAGCAGTTCTTC. Translation gives CASSPTTGTGWINEQFF. Drawing the rest from reference TRBV18 and TRBJ2-1, the complete variable domain is NAGVMQNPRHLVRRRGQEARLRCSPMKGHSHVYWYRQLPEEGLKFMVYLQKENIIDESGMPKERFSAEFPKEGPSILRIQQVVRGDSAAYFCASSPTTGTGWINEQFFGPGTRLTVL.

The chain combines TRBV14 with TRBJ2-1; 8 bases are shared with TRBD2. There are 17 residues in the CDR3. Germline assignment: CDR1 SGHDN and CDR2 FVKESK. V dropped 0 bases and J dropped 7; count of bases not matched to a gene: 11. The CDR3 is CASSQEVGLAGVNEQFF. The DNA for the CDR3 is TGTGCCAGCAGCCAAGAGGTCGGCCTAGCGGGCGTAAATGAGCAGTTCTTC. Based on the CDR3 plus reference TRBV14 and TRBJ2-1, the full variable domain is EAGVTQFPSHSVIEKGQTVTLRCDPISGHDNLYWYRRVMGKEIKFLLHFVKESKQDESGMPNNRFLAERTGGTYSTLKVQPAELEDSGVYFCASSQEVGLAGVNEQFFGPGTRLTVL.

The chain joins TRBV9 to TRBJ2-2, with D hard to call. Germline CDR1 reads SGDLS; CDR2 reads YYNGEE. Trimming left V 4 bases short and J 0 bases short, with 13 bases between. The CDR3 runs to 16 residues. CDR3 in DNA: TGTGCCAGCAGCCTCCTGGTTGCCTCGAACACCGGGGAGCTGTTTTTT. It translates to CASSLLVASNTGELFF.

The chain is built from TRBV10-3 and TRBJ2-5; 7 bases agree with TRBD2. Looked up from germline, CDR1 is ENHRY and CDR2 is SYGVKD. With V trimmed by 3 bases and J by 5 bases, 6 bases remained unmatched. The CDR3 runs to 14 residues. In nucleotides, the CDR3 is TGTGCCATCAGTGACGAAACCGGGGGGGAGACCCAGTACTTC. Its protein is CAISDETGGETQYF.

This rearrangement joins TRBV3-1 (or the pseudogene TRBV3-2) to TRBJ2-1; TRBD2 agrees at 9 bases. With 4 bases clipped from V and 7 bases from J, the junction kept 5 bases outside the gene matches. Germline V gene lookup returns CDR1 LGHDT and CDR2 YNNKEL (reference sequence). The CDR3 contains 14 residues. The CDR3 sequence is CASSRSGGWNEQFF. CDR3 in DNA: TGTGCCAGCAGCCGCAGCGGGGGGTGGAATGAGCAGTTCTTC.

The chain joins TRBV7-2 to TRBJ2-2, with D unclear. The CDR3 length is 13 residues. CDR1 is SGHTA and CDR2 is FQGNSA in the germline V gene. V lost 5 bases and J 5 bases, leaving 9 bases between the germline ends. CDR3 in DNA: TGTGCCAGCAGCCCATCATGGACCGGGGAGCTGTTTTTT. It specifies CASSPSWTGELFF.

In this sample, this clone turned up a few times. This rearrangement joins TRBV4-3 to TRBJ2-7, with D perhaps TRBD1 (6 bases). This CDR3 region has 17 residues. Germline V CDR1 and CDR2: LGHNA, YSLEER. V was shortened by 3 bases and J by 0 bases, with 18 bases between the two germline ends. The CDR3 nucleotides read TGCGCCAGCAGCCAGGCCCTAGGGGGAGACCCCTCCTACGAGCAGTACTTC. Its translation: CASSQALGGDPSYEQYF.

Only one count was recorded for this clone. J is TRBJ2-2 and V is TRBV6-5, with TRBD2 matching over 7 bases. This CDR3 region has 16 residues. The J segment lost 5 bases and the V segment lost 4 bases, leaving 10 bases of the junction unmatched. The V gene's germline CDR1 is MNHEY and CDR2 SVGAGI. The CDR3 loop is CASSLTGTTPTGELFF. The CDR3 DNA reads as TGTGCCAGCAGTTTGACCGGGACTACCCCTACCGGGGAGCTGTTTTTT.

The chain employs TRBV14 and TRBJ1-1; 7 bases map to TRBD1. Germline CDR1 reads SGHDN; CDR2 reads FVKESK. The V gene end was trimmed by 6 bases and the J gene end by 1 base; junction bases not matched to a gene: 8. This CDR3 comprises 15 residues. CDR3 sequence (DNA): TGTGCCAGCAGGCCCTTCACAGGGGCGAACACTGAAGCTTTCTTT. Amino acid sequence: CASRPFTGANTEAFF.

The rearrangement uses TRBV7-8 and TRBJ1-6; unclear D gene. Germline CDR1 SGHVS, CDR2 FQNEAQ. CDR3 length: 11 amino acids. Trimming took off 7 bases at V and 8 bases at J, with 6 bases between the two ends. In DNA form, the CDR3 reads TGTGCCAGCAAGGGTTATTCACCCCTCCACTTT. As protein: CASKGYSPLHF.

V gene TRBV6-2 or TRBV6-3 combines with J gene TRBJ2-6; D is possibly TRBD1 or TRBD2 (5 bases each). Germline lookup yields CDR1 MNHEY and CDR2 SVGEGT. The CDR3 runs 14 residues. The V end lost 8 bases, the J end lost 2 bases, and 10 bases lay between the germline ends. CDR3 in amino acids: CASRPGPGANVLTF. The CDR3 DNA reads as TGTGCCAGCCGCCCGGGACCTGGGGCCAACGTCCTGACTTTC.

The chain joins TRBV4-3 to TRBJ1-6; D not resolved. The CDR3 is 13 amino acids. Trimming took off 0 bases at V and 8 bases at J, with 5 bases between the two ends. Germline V gene sequence: CDR1 LGHNA, CDR2 YSLEER. Here the CDR3 DNA reads TGCGCCAGCAGCCAAGAAAGGGATTCACCCCTCCACTTT. Translation gives CASSQERDSPLHF.

V usage is TRBV14 and J usage is TRBJ1-6; D is perhaps TRBD1 (5 bases). Germline V gene sequence: CDR1 SGHDN, CDR2 FVKESK. The CDR3 consists of 15 residues. The V end was cut by 6 bases, the J end by 8 bases, with 17 bases between. The CDR3 DNA reads as TGTGCCAGCAGGATGGGACCCCTCGAGGATTCACCCCTCCACTTT. Its translation is CASRMGPLEDSPLHF.

The genes are TRBV14 and TRBJ2-1; D may correspond to TRBD1 or TRBD2 (5 bases each). The CDR3 totals 12 residues. Trimming shortened V by 4 bases and J by 10 bases, and 11 bases separated the two germline ends. Looked up from germline, CDR1 is SGHDN and CDR2 is FVKESK. The CDR3 sequence: CASSLRDPEQFF. CDR3 sequence (DNA): TGTGCCAGCAGCCTTAGGGACCCAGAGCAGTTCTTC.

The CDR3 loop reads CASSQDGDSYYEQYF. The CDR3 DNA sequence: TGCGCCAGCAGCCAAGATGGAGACAGTTACTACGAGCAGTACTTC. The genes are TRBV4-3 and TRBJ2-7; perhaps TRBD1 as D (5 bases). Germline CDR1 LGHNA, CDR2 YSLEER. V dropped 0 bases and J dropped 3 bases, with 12 bases sitting between them. The CDR3 consists of 15 residues.

J is TRBJ2-1 and V is TRBV5-5, with D possibly TRBD2 on 5 matching bases. Germline-derived CDR1 and CDR2 are SGHKS and YYEKEE (reference sequence). There are 17 residues in the CDR3. V was pared by 4 bases and J by 7 bases, with 24 bases between. This CDR3 is CASSRYRSGFRGNEQFF. Here the CDR3 DNA reads TGTGCCAGCAGCCGATACCGCTCGGGGTTTCGTGGTAATGAGCAGTTCTTC. The full variable domain, with the rest looked up from reference TRBV5-5 and TRBJ2-1, is DAGVTQSPTHLIKTRGQQVTLRCSPISGHKSVSWYQQVLGQGPQFIFQYYEKEERGRGNFPDRFSARQFPNYSSELNVNALLLGDSALYLCASSRYRSGFRGNEQFFGPGTRLTVL.

The chain carries TRBV18 and TRBJ1-3, with TRBD1 as a possible D gene (6 bases). CDR1 KGHSH and CDR2 LQKENI come from the germline V gene. This CDR3 is built from 15 residues. With 2 bases removed from V and 8 bases from J, the gap between germline ends came to 16 bases. CDR3 sequence: CASSPETGYLDTIYF. In DNA, the CDR3 is TGTGCCAGCTCACCAGAGACAGGCTACTTAGACACCATATATTTT.

The chain is built from TRBV5-1 and TRBJ1-5, with a tentative D call TRBD1 (5 bases). The V gene's germline CDR1 is SGHRS and CDR2 YFSETQ. The V and J ends lost 4 bases and 3 bases respectively, with 11 bases between them. The CDR3 is 14 amino acids. The CDR3 sequence is CASSPDSPNQPQHF. Written as DNA, the CDR3 is TGCGCCAGCAGCCCCGACAGCCCCAATCAGCCCCAGCATTTT.

The chain uses TRBV4-1 and TRBJ2-7; a weak D match, TRBD2 (5 bases). V shed 1 base and J shed 2 bases, with 12 bases lying between them. In germline, CDR1 is MGHRA, CDR2 YSYEKL. The CDR3 runs to 15 residues. CDR3 DNA: TGCGCCAGCAGCCAAGGAGCAGTGACTACCTACGAGCAGTACTTC. Its translation: CASSQGAVTTYEQYF.

J is TRBJ1-3 and V is TRBV18; D is unresolved. Trimming left V 0 bases short and J 0 bases short, with 9 bases between. The CDR3 has 16 residues. Per the germline V gene, CDR1 is KGHSH and CDR2 is LQKENI. In nucleotides, the CDR3 is TGTGCCAGCTCACCACCTGGTTTGTACTCTGGAAACACCATATATTTT. It translates to CASSPPGLYSGNTIYF.

The chain carries TRBV19 and TRBJ2-7; possible D gene TRBD2, 7 bases. This CDR3 comprises 15 residues. Trimming left V 4 bases short and J 3 bases short, with 16 bases between. Germline CDR1 reads LNHDA; CDR2 reads SQIVND (reference sequence). This CDR3 reads CASSTRRGGSYEQYF. Here the CDR3 DNA reads TGTGCCAGTAGTACCCGGAGGGGGGGGAGCTACGAGCAGTACTTC.